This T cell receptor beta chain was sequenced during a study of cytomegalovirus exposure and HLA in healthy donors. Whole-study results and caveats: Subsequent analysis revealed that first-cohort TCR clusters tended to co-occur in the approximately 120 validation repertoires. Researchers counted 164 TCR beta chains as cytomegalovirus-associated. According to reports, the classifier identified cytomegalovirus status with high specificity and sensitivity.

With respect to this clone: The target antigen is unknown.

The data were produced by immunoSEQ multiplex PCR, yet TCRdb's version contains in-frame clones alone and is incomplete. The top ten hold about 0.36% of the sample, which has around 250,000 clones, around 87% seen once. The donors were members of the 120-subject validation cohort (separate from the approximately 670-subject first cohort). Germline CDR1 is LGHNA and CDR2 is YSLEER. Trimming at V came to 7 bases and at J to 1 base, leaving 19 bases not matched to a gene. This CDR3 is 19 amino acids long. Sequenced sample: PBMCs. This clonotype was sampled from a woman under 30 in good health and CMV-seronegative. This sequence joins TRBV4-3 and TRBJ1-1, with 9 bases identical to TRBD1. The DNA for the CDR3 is TGCGCCAGCACCTCACAGGGGGCCCACCACCAGGTGGCGAACACTGAAGCTTTCTTT. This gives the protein CASTSQGAHHQVANTEAFF.